These 27 T cell receptor beta chains were sequenced from one sample in a study of immune heterogeneity within non-small cell lung tumors. The TCR beta CDR3 region underwent multiplex PCR amplification with 32 V and 13 J primers. From the multiplex PCR reads, TCRdb called clonotypes with MiXCR, one entry per CDR3 protein. The sample lists 22,000 or so distinct CDR3 sequences; approximately 30% were seen once. The template consisted of bulk tumor genomic DNA, with roughly 0.6 ug used per sample. Doctors removed several biopsies from each primary tumor during surgery, keeping them far apart. Those enrolled were patients newly diagnosed with untreated non-small cell lung cancer and undergoing curative surgery. The sample was lung tumor tissue. These receptor sequences come from a man in his forties or fifties with non-small cell lung cancer.

This clonotype was seen only a few times. The V and J genes are TRBV27 and TRBJ1-4, with 8 bases aligning to TRBD1. CDR1 MNHEY and CDR2 SMNVEV come from the germline V gene (reference sequence). This CDR3 is built from 20 residues. Unmatched junction bases numbered 23, after V lost 5 bases and J lost 6 bases. CDR3 bases: TGTGCCAGCAGTCTAGTTAACCCCAGGGGGCGCGTATCTTCTCATGAAAAACTGTTTTTT. It is translated as CASSLVNPRGRVSSHEKLFF.

The sample holds a few counts of this clonotype. CDR3 protein: CASSLARGAGLDTQYF. The CDR3 DNA reads as TGCGCCAGCAGCTTGGCGCGCGGGGCGGGCTTAGATACGCAGTATTTT. V is TRBV5-1 and J is TRBJ2-3; a weak D match, TRBD2 (6 bases). CDR1 and CDR2 (germline): SGHRS, YFSETQ. The CDR3 is 16 residues long. V was shortened by 0 bases and J by 5 bases, with 16 bases between the two germline ends.

This clonotype was detected ten times or more. The rearrangement joins TRBV12-3 or TRBV12-4 to TRBJ2-1; 9 nucleotides agree with TRBD2. This CDR3 contains 16 residues. V dropped 7 bases and J dropped 7; count of bases not matched to a gene: 14. CDR3 protein: CASTKGSGGRGNEQFF. CDR3 DNA sequence: TGTGCCAGCACCAAAGGTAGCGGGGGCCGGGGAAATGAGCAGTTCTTC.

This clonotype counts as medium-sized. The chain employs TRBV6-1 and TRBJ2-1; D ambiguous. Trimming took 4 bases from V and 0 from J, leaving 10 bases between them. CDR1 is MNHNS and CDR2 is SASEGT in the germline V gene. The CDR3 totals 15 residues. The CDR3 reads CASSASESSYNEQFF. The CDR3 nucleotides are TGTGCCAGCAGTGCCTCGGAGAGCTCCTACAATGAGCAGTTCTTC.

This clonotype has a handful of counts. No conserved phenylalanine or tryptophan is present at the end of the CDR3, so a read error is the likely explanation. J is TRBJ2-6 and V is TRBV20-1; D unclear. Deletions cut 3 bases from V and 1 base from J, with 7 bases between. The CDR3 is 14 amino acids. CDR1 and CDR2 (germline): DFQATT, SNEGSKA (reference sequence). The CDR3 protein is CSARESSGANVLTL. The CDR3 DNA reads as TGCAGTGCTAGGGAGTCGTCTGGGGCCAACGTCCTGACTTTA.

This clonotype has a count of ten or more. V gene TRBV9 combines with J gene TRBJ2-3, with D perhaps matching TRBD1 (5 bases). Germline V gene data show CDR1 as SGDLS and CDR2 as YYNGEE. V was clipped by 2 bases and J by 3 bases, with 13 bases between them. This CDR3 contains 15 residues. The CDR3 reads CASSVAAGLTDTQYF. The CDR3 bases are TGTGCCAGCAGCGTGGCGGCAGGGTTGACAGATACGCAGTATTTT.

Points on this clonotype: A single base separates this from a much larger clone, so it may be a read error. This chain links TRBV7-9 with TRBJ1-1; possible D gene TRBD1, 6 bases. The CDR3 covers 14 residues. Germline CDR1 SEHNR, CDR2 FQNEAQ (reference sequence). The CDR3 is CASRGGQLNNEAFF. CDR3 sequence (DNA): TGTGCCAGCAGGGGTGGACAGCTGAACAATGAAGCTTTCTTT.

For this clonotype: A much larger clone is a single base away; this may be a read error. The conserved phenylalanine or tryptophan normally closing the CDR3 is absent here, so this likely arose from a read error. V usage is TRBV19 and J usage is TRBJ1-5; unclear D gene. Trimming took 1 base from V and 0 from J, leaving 7 bases between them. CDR1 LNHDA and CDR2 SQIVND come from the germline V gene (reference sequence). The CDR3 has 15 amino acids. CDR3 sequence: CASSIGFVSNQPQHL. CDR3 DNA: TGTGCCAGTAGTATAGGGTTTGTTAGCAATCAGCCCCAGCATCTT.

For this clonotype: A much larger clone differs by one base, so this may be a read error. The chain recombines TRBV7-2 with TRBJ2-7; D unclear. With 0 bases removed from V and 4 bases from J, the gap between germline ends came to 13 bases. This CDR3 spans 15 amino acids. Germline V gene sequence: CDR1 SGHTA, CDR2 FQGNSA. Here the CDR3 DNA reads TGTGCCAGCAGCTTAGCGAGAGCGCGAAAGTACGAGCAGTACTTC. It encodes CASSLARARKYEQYF.

This clonotype was observed a handful of times. The CDR3 DNA reads as TGTGCCAGCAGGGGACAGGGCTCACCCCTCCACTTT. Translated: CASRGQGSPLHF. The genes are TRBV6-1 and TRBJ1-6, with TRBD1 matching over 9 bases. Germline V gene data show CDR1 as MNHNS and CDR2 as SASEGT. The trim removed 6 bases at V and 10 bases at J, leaving 1 base unmatched. The CDR3 is 12 amino acids.

This clonotype occurred many times. The CDR3 region has the DNA TGTGCCAGTAGTACCTCGAACACCGGGGAGCTGTTTTTT. Translating gives CASSTSNTGELFF. V is TRBV19 and J is TRBJ2-2; D ambiguous. Trimming removed 4 bases at V and 0 bases at J, with 3 bases between. The CDR3 has 13 residues. CDR1 and CDR2 from the germline V gene are LNHDA and SQIVND (reference sequence).

The chain combines TRBV9 with TRBJ2-5; D call uncertain. CDR3 size: 13 residues. Germline V gives CDR1 SGDLS, CDR2 YYNGEE. Deletions cut 2 bases from V and 5 bases from J, with 10 bases between. CDR3 nucleotides: TGTGCCAGCAGCGTTACTTCTGGGGAGACCCAGTACTTC. Protein: CASSVTSGETQYF. Full variable domain (missing parts from reference TRBV9 and TRBJ2-5): DSGVTQTPKHLITATGQRVTLRCSPRSGDLSVYWYQQSLDQGLQFLIQYYNGEERAKGNILERFSAQQFPDLHSELNLSSLELGDSALYFCASSVTSGETQYFGPGTRLLVL.

On this clonotype itself: The junction differs from germline at one of its ends, possibly a read error. J is TRBJ2-3 and V is TRBV19, with D possibly TRBD2 on 5 matching bases. The germline gives CDR1 LNHDA, CDR2 SQIVND (reference sequence). The CDR3 length is 15 residues. The CDR3 DNA follows: TGTGCCAGTACCAGCAGAGGGAGAGCCACAGATAAGCAGTATTTT. Translation: CASTSRGRATDKQYF.

This chain links TRBV5-4 with TRBJ1-5; tentatively, D is TRBD1 (6 bases). This CDR3 region has 15 residues. The ends were cut back, 2 bases at V and 4 bases at J, with 13 bases in the middle. Looked up from germline, CDR1 is SGHNT and CDR2 is YYREEE (reference sequence). Written as DNA, the CDR3 is TGTGCCAGCAGCTTACACGGACAGCAAAATCAGCCCCAGCATTTT. This encodes CASSLHGQQNQPQHF.

V is TRBV7-3 and J is TRBJ2-2; 9 positions agree with TRBD1. The CDR3 is 16 residues long. V trimming: 5 bases; J trimming: 3 bases; junction bases outside the gene matches: 7. Germline values: CDR1 SGHTA, CDR2 FQGTGA. This CDR3 is CASSPDRTGDTGELFF. The CDR3 coding sequence is TGTGCCAGCAGCCCCGATAGGACAGGGGACACCGGGGAGCTGTTTTTT. Complete variable domain (other parts from reference TRBV7-3 and TRBJ2-2): GAGVSQTPSNKVTEKGKYVELRCDPISGHTALYWYRQSLGQGPEFLIYFQGTGAADDSGLPNDRFFAVRPEGSVSTLKIQRTERGDSAVYLCASSPDRTGDTGELFFGEGSRLTVL.

A remark on this clonotype: A single base separates this from a much larger clone, so it may be a read error. This chain uses TRBV6-5 with TRBJ1-1; tentatively, D is TRBD1 (6 bases). Germline V gene lookup returns CDR1 MNHEY and CDR2 SVGAGI. CDR3 length: 13 residues. This CDR3 is CASSYSRDTGAFF. The CDR3, as DNA: TGTGCCAGCAGTTACTCGAGGGACACTGGAGCTTTCTTT.

Within the sample, this clonotype is medium-sized (0.01 to 0.1%). The chain joins TRBV11-2 to TRBJ1-6, with D unclear. V was trimmed by 3 bases and J by 13 bases, leaving 16 bases between them. Germline V gives CDR1 SGHAT, CDR2 FQNNGV. The CDR3 has 14 residues. CDR3 bases: TGTGCCAGCAGCTTCCTAATGACCCAGTCTCCCCTCCACTTT. As protein: CASSFLMTQSPLHF. Full variable domain (missing parts from reference TRBV11-2 and TRBJ1-6): EAGVAQSPRYKIIEKRQSVAFWCNPISGHATLYWYQQILGQGPKLLIQFQNNGVVDDSQLPKDRFSAERLKGVDSTLKIQPAKLEDSAVYLCASSFLMTQSPLHFGNGTRLTVT.

This clonotype has ten or more counts. The chain uses TRBV3-1 and TRBJ2-7, with a tentative D call TRBD2 (5 bases). Trimming left V 0 bases short and J 6 bases short, with 12 bases between. Germline V gene sequence: CDR1 LGHDT, CDR2 YNNKEL (reference sequence). The CDR3 consists of 14 residues. CDR3 bases: TGTGCCAGCAGCCAAGAACTCGAAGGGAGCGAGCAGTACTTC. Its protein is CASSQELEGSEQYF.

This clonotype was seen a few times. The chain uses TRBV2 and TRBJ2-1; 7 positions agree with TRBD1. Germline V gene sequence: CDR1 SNHLY, CDR2 FYNNEI. The CDR3 spans 16 residues. The trim removed 4 bases at V and 7 bases at J, leaving 13 bases unmatched. The CDR3, as DNA: TGTGCCAGCAGTGGCCAGACAGGGTTTAATTGGAATGAGCAGTTCTTC. Translated, it gives CASSGQTGFNWNEQFF.

The J gene is TRBJ1-2, the V gene TRBV12-3 or TRBV12-4; D unclear. This CDR3 is built from 12 residues. V was pared by 6 bases and J by 3 bases, with 8 bases between. The CDR3 coding sequence is TGTGCCAGCAGCGGATCCGACTATGGCTACACCTTC. Encoded protein: CASSGSDYGYTF.

Ten or more counts support this clonotype. The V and J genes are TRBV3-1 and TRBJ1-6; the D is unclear. The CDR3 is made up of 12 amino acids. The V gene's germline CDR1 is LGHDT and CDR2 YNNKEL (reference sequence). V lost 4 bases to trimming and J lost 7 bases, with 5 bases between them. CDR3 nucleotides: TGTGCCAGCAGCCGCATGAATTCACCCCTCCACTTT. Translation: CASSRMNSPLHF.

This clonotype was seen a handful of times. The chain is built from TRBV2 and TRBJ2-1; 12 nucleotides match TRBD2. CDR1 and CDR2 from the germline V gene are SNHLY and FYNNEI. V shed 3 bases and J 9 bases; nucleotides not matched to a gene: 9. This CDR3 contains 16 residues. The CDR3 nucleotides read TGTGCCAGCAGTGAGAGACTAGCGGGAGAGAAGGGTGAGCAGTTCTTC. Encoded protein: CASSERLAGEKGEQFF.

Ten or more counts support this clonotype. The chain carries TRBV20-1 and TRBJ2-1, with 7 bases lining up with TRBD2. The CDR3 loop spans 16 amino acids. Germline lookup yields CDR1 DFQATT and CDR2 SNEGSKA (reference sequence). The V gene end was trimmed by 3 bases and the J gene end by 5 bases; junction bases not matched to a gene: 13. The CDR3 loop reads CSASFPGGRSNNEQFF. CDR3 nucleotides: TGCAGTGCTAGTTTTCCTGGCGGGAGATCTAACAATGAGCAGTTCTTC.

In its sample, this clonotype is medium-sized. This chain links TRBV19 with TRBJ1-3; no clear D gene. V was trimmed by 4 bases and J by 0 bases, leaving 7 bases between them. The V gene's germline CDR1 is LNHDA and CDR2 SQIVND (reference sequence). This CDR3 is built from 14 residues. The CDR3 sequence: CASSRKSSGNTIYF. CDR3 sequence (DNA): TGTGCCAGTAGTAGGAAGAGCTCTGGAAACACCATATATTTT.

The chain employs TRBV12-3 or TRBV12-4 and TRBJ2-7; D perhaps matches TRBD2 (6 bases). The CDR3 totals 12 residues. V was clipped by 5 bases and J by 7 bases, with 12 bases between them. As DNA, the CDR3 is TGTGCCAGCAGTCCCTGGAGGGGAGAGCAGTACTTC. Translating it yields CASSPWRGEQYF.

A remark on this clonotype: A read error is possible here, since a much larger clone lies one base away. The chain has TRBV19 and TRBJ2-3; D may be TRBD1 (6 bases). The germline gives CDR1 LNHDA, CDR2 SQIVND (reference sequence). V was pared by 5 bases and J by 4 bases, with 13 bases between. The CDR3 runs 14 residues. The CDR3 region is CASSFRAGADTQYF. The CDR3 DNA sequence: TGTGCCAGTAGTTTCCGGGCAGGGGCAGATACGCAGTATTTT. The full variable domain, with the rest looked up from reference TRBV19 and TRBJ2-3, is DGGITQSPKYLFRKEGQNVTLSCEQNLNHDAMYWYRQDPGQGLRLIYYSQIVNDFQKGDIAEGYSVSREKKESFPLTVTSAQKNPTAFYLCASSFRAGADTQYFGPGTRLTVL.

This clonotype has more than one count but fewer than ten. The chain joins TRBV2 to TRBJ1-3; D ambiguous. With 6 bases removed from V and 0 bases from J, the gap between germline ends came to 9 bases. Germline V gene data show CDR1 as SNHLY and CDR2 as FYNNEI. The CDR3 is 14 amino acids. The DNA for the CDR3 is TGTGCCAGCAGGGGCAGATACTCTGGAAACACCATATATTTT. Its translation: CASRGRYSGNTIYF.